This T cell receptor (beta chain) was identified in a study of human thymus T cells. Method: immunoSEQ multiplex PCR; TCRdb's copy keeps in-frame clones and lacks some. The sample lists about 78,000 clones, roughly 96% occurring once. The study used thymus tissue resected during corrective heart surgery. Having corrective surgery for congenital heart defects, healthy Finnish infants were the ones who donated. The CDR3 runs to 17 residues. V shed 3 bases, J shed 8 bases, and the junction held 14 bases outside the gene matches. CDR1 is MNHEY and CDR2 is SMNVEV in the germline V gene (reference sequence). Notes on the study in general: Related reports documented highly overlapping thymic repertoires among unrelated individuals. Blood and thymic repertoires both appeared biased in V and J gene usage.

A word on this clone: Antigen: not known.

Sequenced material: thymus tissue. The J gene is TRBJ1-4, the V gene TRBV27; 8 bases map to TRBD1. The sequence was collected from a boy less than two years old with a congenital heart defect but otherwise immunologically healthy. CDR3: CASSLSSPDRGGEKLFF. CDR3 coding DNA: TGTGCCAGCAGTTTGAGTTCCCCTGACAGGGGTGGAGAAAAACTGTTTTTT.